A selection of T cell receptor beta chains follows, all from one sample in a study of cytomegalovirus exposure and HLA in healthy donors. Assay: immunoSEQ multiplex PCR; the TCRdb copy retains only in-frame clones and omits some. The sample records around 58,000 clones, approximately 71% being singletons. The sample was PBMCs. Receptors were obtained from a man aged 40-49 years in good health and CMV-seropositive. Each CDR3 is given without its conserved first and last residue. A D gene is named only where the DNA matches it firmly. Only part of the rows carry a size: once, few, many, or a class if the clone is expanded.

cdr3_aa: ASSVAQASGGFSYEQY; clone_size: few; v_call: TRBV9; j_call: TRBJ2-7; d_call: TRBD2
cdr3_aa: ASSVSMAYNEQF; clone_size: -; v_call: TRBV2; j_call: TRBJ2-1; d_call: -
cdr3_aa: ASSKLGTGNSNYGYT; clone_size: once; v_call: TRBV2; j_call: TRBJ1-2; d_call: TRBD1
cdr3_aa: SAPGLAGFTDTQY; clone_size: -; v_call: TRBV29-1; j_call: TRBJ2-3; d_call: TRBD2
cdr3_aa: ASSLNRESGELF; clone_size: few; v_call: TRBV7-9; j_call: TRBJ2-2; d_call: -
cdr3_aa: ASSLGGEAF; clone_size: -; v_call: TRBV5-1; j_call: TRBJ1-1; d_call: -
cdr3_aa: ASSMSSVSSYNEQF; clone_size: -; v_call: TRBV19; j_call: TRBJ2-1; d_call: -
cdr3_aa: ASSEQQGDKNIQY; clone_size: -; v_call: TRBV25-1; j_call: TRBJ2-4; d_call: -
cdr3_aa: ASSIDNRGYGYT; clone_size: -; v_call: TRBV19; j_call: TRBJ1-2; d_call: -
cdr3_aa: ASSDQRSSYEQY; clone_size: -; v_call: TRBV7-9; j_call: TRBJ2-7; d_call: -
cdr3_aa: ASMPAGGKNEQF; clone_size: -; v_call: TRBV6-1; j_call: TRBJ2-1; d_call: TRBD2
cdr3_aa: ARSLGPGVHQETQY; clone_size: -; v_call: TRBV5-3; j_call: TRBJ2-5; d_call: -
cdr3_aa: ASSGRSLSYEQY; clone_size: -; v_call: TRBV2; j_call: TRBJ2-7; d_call: -
cdr3_aa: ASSVVLAGGQETQY; clone_size: -; v_call: TRBV9; j_call: TRBJ2-5; d_call: TRBD2
cdr3_aa: ASSSDRVNYGYT; clone_size: -; v_call: TRBV19; j_call: TRBJ1-2; d_call: TRBD1
cdr3_aa: ASKPKVNTGELF; clone_size: -; v_call: TRBV2; j_call: TRBJ2-2; d_call: -
cdr3_aa: ASRGRTGVNTEAF; clone_size: -; v_call: TRBV6-1; j_call: TRBJ1-1; d_call: TRBD1
cdr3_aa: AWSVGDRRNSPLH; clone_size: once; v_call: TRBV30; j_call: TRBJ1-6; d_call: TRBD1
cdr3_aa: ASSYRGSPLH; clone_size: -; v_call: TRBV6-5; j_call: TRBJ1-6; d_call: -
cdr3_aa: ASSEYETQY; clone_size: -; v_call: TRBV2; j_call: TRBJ2-5; d_call: -
cdr3_aa: ASSSQGPTSSGNTIY; clone_size: few; v_call: TRBV7-2; j_call: TRBJ1-3; d_call: -
cdr3_aa: ASSSRYEQY; clone_size: few; v_call: TRBV5-6; j_call: TRBJ2-7; d_call: -
cdr3_aa: ASSLGWGDNYGYT; clone_size: -; v_call: TRBV7-8; j_call: TRBJ1-2; d_call: -
cdr3_aa: ASSFGTGETDTQY; clone_size: -; v_call: TRBV6-5; j_call: TRBJ2-3; d_call: -
cdr3_aa: ASSPGAGYGYT; clone_size: -; v_call: TRBV5-1; j_call: TRBJ1-2; d_call: -
cdr3_aa: ASSLTETESQPQH; clone_size: -; v_call: TRBV7-3; j_call: TRBJ1-5; d_call: -
cdr3_aa: ASSQETYRYGYT; clone_size: -; v_call: TRBV4-3; j_call: TRBJ1-2; d_call: -
cdr3_aa: ASSSQGNTEAF; clone_size: -; v_call: TRBV5-4; j_call: TRBJ1-1; d_call: -
cdr3_aa: ASSRRTSSETQY; clone_size: -; v_call: TRBV11-3; j_call: TRBJ2-5; d_call: -
cdr3_aa: SVENADRGPEY; clone_size: -; v_call: TRBV29-1; j_call: TRBJ2-5; d_call: TRBD1
cdr3_aa: ASSATGGGTEAF; clone_size: -; v_call: TRBV6-1; j_call: TRBJ1-1; d_call: TRBD1
cdr3_aa: ASSLGGDTEAF; clone_size: few; v_call: TRBV5-6; j_call: TRBJ1-1; d_call: -
cdr3_aa: ASSVRAAHRETQY; clone_size: -; v_call: TRBV9; j_call: TRBJ2-5; d_call: -
cdr3_aa: ASSRDRGNYGYT; clone_size: -; v_call: TRBV6-5; j_call: TRBJ1-2; d_call: TRBD1
cdr3_aa: ASSQIRTEGAF; clone_size: few; v_call: TRBV14; j_call: TRBJ1-1; d_call: -
cdr3_aa: ASSVADQRGTGELF; clone_size: -; v_call: TRBV9; j_call: TRBJ2-2; d_call: TRBD2
cdr3_aa: ASSEFGQQETQY; clone_size: -; v_call: TRBV25-1; j_call: TRBJ2-5; d_call: -
cdr3_aa: ASSRLQGAGEKLF; clone_size: few; v_call: TRBV5-1; j_call: TRBJ1-4; d_call: TRBD1
cdr3_aa: ASRNRGLSTDTQY; clone_size: -; v_call: TRBV7-2; j_call: TRBJ2-3; d_call: -
cdr3_aa: ASSLVSGFGTEAF; clone_size: -; v_call: TRBV13; j_call: TRBJ1-1; d_call: -